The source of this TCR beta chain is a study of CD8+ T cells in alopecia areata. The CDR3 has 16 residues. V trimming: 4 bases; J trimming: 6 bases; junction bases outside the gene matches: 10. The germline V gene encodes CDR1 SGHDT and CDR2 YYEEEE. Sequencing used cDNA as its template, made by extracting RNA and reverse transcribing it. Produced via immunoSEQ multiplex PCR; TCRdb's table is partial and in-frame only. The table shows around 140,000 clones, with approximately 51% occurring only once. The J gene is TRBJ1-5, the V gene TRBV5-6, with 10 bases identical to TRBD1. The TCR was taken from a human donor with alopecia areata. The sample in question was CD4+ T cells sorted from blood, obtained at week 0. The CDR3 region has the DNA TGTGCCAGCAGCCTTAGTGACAGGGGGCTGGGTCAGCCCCAGCATTTT. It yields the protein CASSLSDRGLGQPQHF. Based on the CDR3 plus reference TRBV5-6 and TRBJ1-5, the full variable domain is DAGVTQSPTHLIKTRGQQVTLRCSPKSGHDTVSWYQQALGQGPQFIFQYYEEEERQRGNFPDRFSGHQFPNYSSELNVNALLLGDSALYLCASSLSDRGLGQPQHFGDGTRLSIL.